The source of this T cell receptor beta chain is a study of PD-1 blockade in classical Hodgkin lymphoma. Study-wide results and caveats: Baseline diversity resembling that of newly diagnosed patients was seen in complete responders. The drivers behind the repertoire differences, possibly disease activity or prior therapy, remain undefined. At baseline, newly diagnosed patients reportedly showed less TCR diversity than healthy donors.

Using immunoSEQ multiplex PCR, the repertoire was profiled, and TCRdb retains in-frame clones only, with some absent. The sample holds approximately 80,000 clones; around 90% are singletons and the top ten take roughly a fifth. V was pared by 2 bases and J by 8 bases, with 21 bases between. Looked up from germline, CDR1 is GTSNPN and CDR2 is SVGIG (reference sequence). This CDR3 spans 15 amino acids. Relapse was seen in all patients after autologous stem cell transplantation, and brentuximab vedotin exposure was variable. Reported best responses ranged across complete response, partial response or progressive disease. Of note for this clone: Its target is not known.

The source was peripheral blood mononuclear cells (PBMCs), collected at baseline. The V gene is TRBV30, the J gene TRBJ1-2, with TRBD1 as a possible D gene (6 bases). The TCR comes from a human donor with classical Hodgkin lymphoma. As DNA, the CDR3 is TGTGCCTGGAGTTTCAAGGGGGATCTCCTGGCAGGCTACACCTTC. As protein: CAWSFKGDLLAGYTF.